This TCR beta chain was observed in a study of tumor-infiltrating lymphocytes in oesophageal squamous cell carcinoma. CDR1 MRHNA and CDR2 SNTAGT come from the germline V gene. The length of the CDR3 is 13 residues. Deletions cut 2 bases from V and 11 bases from J, with 15 bases between. TCRdb analysed the PCR reads with MiXCR anew, one entry per CDR3 protein. Of roughly 11,000 distinct CDR3 sequences in the sample, over 50% were seen once. The table lists this clonotype with a few counts. The chain carries TRBV6-4 and TRBJ2-5; no reliable D call. Specimen: esophageal tumor tissue. The TCR sequence derives from a male donor with esophageal squamous cell carcinoma. The CDR3 sequence is CASSDGEYSEQYF. In DNA form, the CDR3 reads TGTGCCAGCAGTGACGGAGAATACAGTGAGCAGTACTTC.